This entry features one T cell receptor beta chain sequence. The source of the sample is a study of blood T cell repertoires in COVID-19. Study-wide background: T cells, B-cell-depleted T cells, or PBMCs supplied cDNA or gDNA.

The CDR3 length is 16 residues. Looked up from germline, CDR1 is SNHLY and CDR2 is FYNNEI. Trimming pared 3 bases from V and 5 bases from J, leaving 19 bases between. As handled by the study authors: Using reference gene primer amplification, nucleated cell counts were estimated. Some clones are missing from TCRdb's copy, which holds only in-frame ones; the method was immunoSEQ multiplex PCR. D and trimming come from the DNA, and the V and J calls and clone size come from that table. The data hold 250,000 or so clones, with roughly 77% observed a single time. Input material: peripheral blood. J is TRBJ2-5 and V is TRBV2, with D possibly matching TRBD2 (6 bases). The TCR sequence derives from an elderly woman with acute or convalescent COVID-19. In DNA, the CDR3 is TGTGCCAGCAGTGAGAATTTGGGGGGTTCTGGGGAGACCCAGTACTTC. Its protein product is CASSENLGGSGETQYF.